The 5 T cell receptor beta chains reported below all come from one sample, sequenced in a study of control samples from healthy donors and cancer patients. Measured with immunoSEQ multiplex PCR; TCRdb has only the in-frame clones, and not every one. The sample lists 75,000 to 80,000 clones, around 90% seen once, with around 9.5% in the top ten. Source material: PBMCs. The source is a woman between 45 and 60 years old with colorectal cancer.

The chain joins TRBV18 to TRBJ1-2; D call uncertain. Germline-derived CDR1 and CDR2 are KGHSH and LQKENI. The CDR3 is 17 amino acids. V dropped 2 bases and J dropped 3 bases, with 19 bases sitting between them. This CDR3 is CASSPSSQPVGDYGYTF. DNA for the CDR3: TGTGCCAGCTCACCAAGCTCACAGCCCGTAGGTGACTATGGCTACACCTTC.

This chain links TRBV6-5 with TRBJ1-1; the match to TRBD1 covers 8 bases. The V and J ends lost 3 bases and 6 bases, in that order; junction bases with no gene match: 9. From germline, CDR1 is MNHEY and CDR2 SVGAGI. The CDR3 contains 15 residues. The CDR3 region has the DNA TGTGCCAGCAGTTATTCGGGGACAGGTTGGTCTGAAGCTTTCTTT. It is translated as CASSYSGTGWSEAFF.

The chain links TRBV15 to TRBJ2-1; TRBD2 is a possible D gene (6 bases). With 0 bases removed from V and 6 bases from J, the gap between germline ends came to 15 bases. Germline values: CDR1 LNHNV, CDR2 YYDKDF (reference sequence). The CDR3 is 16 amino acids. The CDR3 sequence: CATSRDQGLGGNEQFF. CDR3 in DNA: TGTGCCACCAGCAGAGATCAAGGGTTGGGGGGCAATGAGCAGTTCTTC.

The V and J genes are TRBV3-1 (or the pseudogene TRBV3-2) and TRBJ2-1; maybe TRBD2 (6 bases). With 4 bases removed from V and 6 bases from J, the gap between germline ends came to 16 bases. The CDR3 loop spans 15 amino acids. Germline lookup yields CDR1 LGHDT and CDR2 YNNKEL (reference sequence). CDR3 region: CASSPGPGVVNEQFF. CDR3 in DNA: TGTGCCAGCAGCCCCGGACCGGGAGTGGTCAATGAGCAGTTCTTC.

This clone appeared a few times. The rearrangement joins TRBV21-1 to TRBJ2-6; TRBD1 reflects the table's D call only, with no check against the DNA. TRBV21-1 represents a pseudogene. CDR3 length: 16 amino acids. CDR3 residues: CASRGRDRSGANVLTF. DNA for the CDR3: TGTGCCAGCAGGGGCAGGGACAGGTCTGGGGCCAACGTCCTGACTTTC.